This T cell receptor (beta chain) was observed in a study of T cells in Graves' hyperthyroidism and ophthalmopathy (dated 2019 in TCRdb). Background on the whole study: Peripheral blood was collected at initial diagnosis, before any treatment. To identify distinguishing TCR V-J signatures, a discovery cohort of 90 to 100 patients was used, comprising 40 to 45 with Graves' ophthalmopathy and 57 with stable Graves' hyperthyroidism. Prospective prediction of ophthalmopathy was tested in an independent validation cohort of fewer than 20 hyperthyroidism patients and 17 patients who later progressed to ophthalmopathy. The approximately 100 discovery patients were randomly split 7:3 into training and test sets. In addition, the study compared T-cell repertoires in thyroid tissue and in blood from over 5 Graves' hyperthyroidism patients. After sampling, hyperthyroidism patients received methimazole starting at 30 mg daily, and ophthalmopathy patients received high-dose intravenous methylprednisolone. The paper reports TCR Vbeta CDR3 sequencing of some 140 peripheral blood samples: under 45 ophthalmopathy, roughly 74 hyperthyroidism and roughly 17 progressor patients. What the authors observed across the whole study: In validation, the model predicted progression to ophthalmopathy with around 71% sensitivity and less than 75% specificity, a median of about 6.7 months before onset. Most expanded thyroid clonotypes (frequency above 0.001) were also detected in blood, suggesting blood repertoires may reflect thyroid immune responses. A 13 V-J signature model separated ophthalmopathy from stable hyperthyroidism, with 87.88% sensitivity and 81.08% specificity in cross-validation and 80%/75% in testing. No statistical method was used to fix the sample size in advance, and group allocation was not hidden from the investigators.

Graves' hyperthyroidism was defined as stable when no progression to ophthalmopathy occurred over 18 months of follow-up. Hyperthyroidism patients were newly diagnosed, had a disease duration of under 2 months, and were aged 18 to 65 years. Exclusion was applied to patients with uncontrolled infections, other autoimmune diseases, pregnancy or lactation. Diagnoses were based on clinical symptoms, serum thyroxine and TRAb, thyroid ultrasound and orbital computed tomography. PBMCs were separated from roughly 10 ml of fresh peripheral blood using Ficoll-Paque density gradient centrifugation. Total RNA was extracted using Trizol reagent, and RNA quality was assessed on an Agilent 2100 Bioanalyzer. This clonotype was observed at least ten times. Its antigen remains unidentified. One base away there is no much larger clone; base qualities are not given. The TCR beta CDR3 regions were amplified from the RNA transcripts. For the first round of RT-PCR on the TCR CDR3, the HTBI primer set was used together with the Qiagen OneStep RT-PCR kit. Libraries were constructed in a second round of multiplex PCR, after which size selection and purification were performed. Paired-end sequencing of the libraries was performed with 100 bp reads on an Illumina HiSeq2000. The authors' pipeline ran thus. SOAPnuke was used to process the raw data, throwing out any read that contained adapters or uncalled bases, had a mean Phred below 15, or lacked an exact constant-primer or identifier match. High-quality paired reads were merged with COPE v1.2.5, and unique nucleotide sequences were defined as clonotypes. Clonotypes were aligned to IMGT TRBV, TRBD and TRBJ reference segments using MiTCR v1.1. Analysis was restricted to V-J combinations with a frequency above 0.0001, which covered roughly 99% of repertoires. The TCS score was defined as F50 (clonal expansion) divided by E x V (chaos), with BLOSUM62-based TCRdist calculated between CDR3 peptides within each V-J. Welch's t-statistics and random forest reduced fewer than 600 V-J features to under 15, which were used in a naive Bayes classifier (R e1071). TCRdb trimmed the raw reads at Q25, called clones with MiXCR and kept productive beta chains. Every CDR3 protein is listed once, alongside the most common genes and DNA of its rows. TCRdb, not the original authors, processed these V and J calls. For this sample the table gives about 200,000 distinct CDR3 sequences, of which about 17% were detected only once. The ten most abundant clones make up around 48% of the sample.

The clonotype was recovered from a woman in her fifties or sixties with Graves' hyperthyroidism. The sequencing sample was made of blood.

The nucleotide sequence is given as TGTGCCAGCTCCTCGACAGGGATGGGAGAGACCCAGTACTTC. It is translated as CASSSTGMGETQYF. In this chain, TRBV18 is recombined with TRBJ2-5, with 7 middle bases fitting TRBD1. There are 14 amino acids in the CDR3, from cysteine to phenylalanine inclusive. Just CDR3 DNA is preserved here, 42 bases in frame from base 1. After removal of 6 bases from V and 4 bases from J, the junction retains 8 bases not matched to a gene. The CDR1 and CDR2 encoded by the germline V gene are KGHSH and LQKENI.